These 17 T cell receptor beta chains were sequenced from one sample in a study of cytomegalovirus exposure and HLA in healthy donors. PCR involved 60 Vbeta and 13 Jbeta primers. Using immunoSEQ multiplex PCR, the repertoire was profiled, and TCRdb retains in-frame clones only, with some absent. The sample holds about 160,000 clones, approximately 73% seen once. The sequenced sample was PBMCs. These TCRs come from a woman between 18 and 29 years old in good health and CMV-seronegative.

J is TRBJ2-7 and V is TRBV2, with TRBD1 as a possible D gene (6 bases). Germline V gene data show CDR1 as SNHLY and CDR2 as FYNNEI. CDR3 length: 16 amino acids. Trimming took 2 bases from V and 2 from J, leaving 16 bases between them. The CDR3 nucleotides read TGTGCCAGCAGTGAATTGGGCAGGGGCAAGACCTACGAGCAGTACTTC. Amino acid sequence: CASSELGRGKTYEQYF.

V and J are TRBV6-5 and TRBJ1-5; D is perhaps TRBD1 (6 bases). The CDR3 spans 13 residues. Germline V gene data show CDR1 as MNHEY and CDR2 as SVGAGI. Trimming removed 5 bases at V and 3 bases at J, with 8 bases between. In DNA, the CDR3 is TGTGCCAGCAGTGGACAGCCCAATCAGCCCCAGCATTTT. Translated: CASSGQPNQPQHF.

The CDR3 sequence is CASSAGGTYEQYF. CDR3 in DNA: TGTGCCAGCAGCGCAGGGGGAACCTACGAGCAGTACTTC. The chain links TRBV9 to TRBJ2-7; 7 positions match TRBD1. The J segment lost 2 bases and the V segment lost 3 bases, leaving 2 bases of the junction unmatched. This CDR3 has 13 amino acids. The germline gives CDR1 SGDLS, CDR2 YYNGEE.

V and J are TRBV5-1 and TRBJ1-1; 7 nucleotides agree with TRBD1. Per germline, CDR1 SGHRS and CDR2 YFSETQ. V was pared by 0 bases and J by 10 bases, with 9 bases of the junction left unmatched. This CDR3 spans 14 amino acids. CDR3 residues: CASSLDQGGWTAFF. CDR3 in DNA: TGCGCCAGCAGCTTGGATCAGGGGGGTTGGACAGCTTTCTTT.

This clone has just one count. The V gene is TRBV5-6, the J gene TRBJ1-5; maybe TRBD1 (6 bases). Deletions cut 0 bases from V and 2 bases from J, with 9 bases between. The CDR3 runs 15 residues. Germline V CDR1 and CDR2: SGHDT, YYEEEE. CDR3 sequence (DNA): TGTGCCAGCAGCTTGGCTGGGGGCGGCAATCAGCCCCAGCATTTT. Translating it yields CASSLAGGGNQPQHF.

The chain recombines TRBV9 with TRBJ2-5; TRBD2 matches 9 bases. The better agreement between TRBJ2-7 and the DNA end casts doubt on the J call. The CDR3 runs to 16 residues. CDR1 SGDLS and CDR2 YYNGEE come from the germline V gene. CDR3: CASSVEASGGRYEQYF. The CDR3 region has the DNA TGTGCCAGCAGCGTAGAGGCAAGCGGGGGGCGGTACGAGCAGTACTTC.

The chain couples TRBV4-1 to TRBJ1-1, with D possibly TRBD1 on 6 matching bases. Germline loops: CDR1 MGHRA, CDR2 YSYEKL. V dropped 4 bases and J dropped 6 bases, with 18 bases sitting between them. The CDR3 consists of 15 residues. CDR3 protein: CASSPRGGYAAEAFF. CDR3 sequence (DNA): TGCGCCAGCAGCCCAAGGGGGGGATATGCAGCTGAAGCTTTCTTT.

The chain employs TRBV7-3 and TRBJ1-6; D is unresolved. Germline assignment: CDR1 SGHTA and CDR2 FQGTGA. The CDR3 extends over 15 amino acids. V lost 2 bases and J lost 3, with 8 bases in between. The CDR3 loop reads CASSLEGHYNSPLHF. In nucleotides, the CDR3 is TGTGCCAGCAGCTTAGAGGGCCACTATAATTCACCCCTCCACTTT. Based on the CDR3 plus reference TRBV7-3 and TRBJ1-6, the full variable domain is GAGVSQTPSNKVTEKGKYVELRCDPISGHTALYWYRQSLGQGPEFLIYFQGTGAADDSGLPNDRFFAVRPEGSVSTLKIQRTERGDSAVYLCASSLEGHYNSPLHFGNGTRLTVT.

V and J are TRBV18 and TRBJ1-2, with unresolved D. The V end lost 1 base, the J end lost 4 bases, and 16 bases lay between the germline ends. From germline, CDR1 is KGHSH and CDR2 LQKENI. The CDR3 totals 16 residues. CDR3 residues: CASSPQTPAGGYGYTF. The CDR3 DNA reads as TGTGCCAGCTCACCACAGACACCAGCGGGTGGCTATGGCTACACCTTC.

The V call is TRBV15, the J call TRBJ2-1; 10 bases are a match to TRBD2. The germline V gene encodes CDR1 LNHNV and CDR2 YYDKDF (reference sequence). Losses at the gene ends were 6 bases for V and 4 bases for J; bases not matched to a gene: 6. The CDR3 consists of 15 residues. The CDR3, as DNA: TGTGCCACCAGTACCGAGCGGGAGGGGTACAATGAGCAGTTCTTC. Residues: CATSTEREGYNEQFF.

This sequence joins TRBV23-1 and TRBJ1-3; D is perhaps TRBD1 (5 bases). TRBV23-1 is reported as an ORF; its role is uncertain. This CDR3 is 17 amino acids long. V gave up 3 bases and J gave up 4 bases, with 19 bases separating them. This CDR3 reads CASSHPGLREGGNTIYF. The CDR3 coding sequence is TGCGCCAGCAGTCACCCGGGACTCCGGGAAGGAGGAAACACCATATATTTT.

The V and J genes are TRBV15 and TRBJ2-5, with a tentative D call TRBD2 (6 bases). CDR3 size: 13 residues. CDR1 and CDR2 from the germline V gene are LNHNV and YYDKDF (reference sequence). Deletions cut 5 bases from V and 5 bases from J, with 12 bases between. This CDR3 reads CATSGGTAETQYF. CDR3 nucleotides: TGTGCCACCAGCGGCGGGACGGCGGAGACCCAGTACTTC.

This chain uses TRBV2 with TRBJ2-4; no definite D call. Between the trimmed V and J ends, which lost 8 bases and 6 bases, there was a span of 17 bases. The CDR3 covers 14 residues. Per the germline V gene, CDR1 is SNHLY and CDR2 is FYNNEI. The CDR3 spells CASLSPPNGNIQYF. CDR3 nucleotide sequence: TGTGCCAGCCTGAGTCCCCCCAATGGAAACATTCAGTACTTC.

This rearrangement joins TRBV15 to TRBJ1-4, with D unclear. Between the trimmed V and J ends, which lost 1 base and 7 bases, there was a span of 7 bases. The CDR3 has 13 amino acids. The germline V gene has CDR1 LNHNV and CDR2 YYDKDF (reference sequence). For the CDR3, the DNA is TGTGCCACCAGCAGAGGAAGAGGTGAAAAACTGTTTTTT. This translates into CATSRGRGEKLFF.

The table lists this clone with a few counts. CDR3 in amino acids: CASSQDEASTGELFF. The CDR3 DNA reads TGTGCCAGCAGCCAAGATGAAGCTAGCACCGGGGAGCTGTTTTTT. This chain joins TRBV5-4 and TRBJ2-2, with unresolved D. This CDR3 is 15 amino acids long. Germline V gene sequence: CDR1 SGHNT, CDR2 YYREEE (reference sequence). V was trimmed by 4 bases and J by 4 bases, leaving 14 bases between them.

The rearrangement joins TRBV9 to TRBJ2-3; the match to TRBD2 covers 8 bases. V lost 2 bases, J lost 1 base, and 0 bases stayed unmatched. The CDR3 runs 14 residues. Looked up from germline, CDR1 is SGDLS and CDR2 is YYNGEE. CDR3 nucleotide sequence: TGTGCCAGCAGCGTTAGCGGGGGCACAGATACGCAGTATTTT. This gives the protein CASSVSGGTDTQYF.

This chain uses TRBV2 with TRBJ2-1; 8 bases agree with TRBD2. This CDR3 has 16 residues. Germline CDR1 is SNHLY and CDR2 is FYNNEI. The trim removed 6 bases at V and 5 bases at J, leaving 12 bases unmatched. The CDR3 is CASSEPRLALNNEQFF. CDR3 nucleotides: TGTGCCAGCAGCGAACCCCGACTAGCGCTAAACAATGAGCAGTTCTTC.